The 3 T cell receptor beta chains reported below all come from one sample, sequenced in a study of T cell changes during pregnancy in multiple sclerosis. Data came from immunoSEQ multiplex PCR; TCRdb stores just in-frame clones and leaves some out. This repertoire shows 40,000 to 60,000 clones, about nine tenths found once; its top ten account for 0.45% to 0.6%. The sequencing used CD4+ T cells from peripheral blood mononuclear cells, collected in the third trimester of pregnancy. The receptors shown here come from a female donor with multiple sclerosis, enrolled in a pregnancy study.

This clone is a singleton in its sample. CDR3 DNA: TGCGCCAGCAGCTTGGCCCCAGGGGCCCAAGAGACCCAGTACTTC. This translates into CASSLAPGAQETQYF. The chain employs TRBV5-1 and TRBJ2-5; D is perhaps TRBD1 (6 bases). Germline CDR1 SGHRS, CDR2 YFSETQ. CDR3 length equals 15 residues. Trimming stripped 0 bases from V and 1 base from J, with 10 bases between.

DNA of the CDR3: TGTGCCAGCAGTGATTTTTGGGACAGGGGTTCCTACGAGCAGTACTTC. This codes for CASSDFWDRGSYEQYF. The chain employs TRBV6-1 and TRBJ2-7, with 10 bases aligning to TRBD1. V dropped 3 bases and J dropped 1; count of bases not matched to a gene: 6. Germline CDR1 MNHNS, CDR2 SASEGT. The CDR3 has 16 amino acids.

This sequence joins TRBV6-1 and TRBJ1-6, with D possibly matching TRBD1 (5 bases). This CDR3 region has 15 residues. Trimming cost V 7 bases and J 7 bases, with 17 bases left between them. Germline V gives CDR1 MNHNS, CDR2 SASEGT. The CDR3 DNA reads as TGTGCCAGCAAGCCGGGGACTGTGGGGAATTCACCCCTCCACTTT. This codes for CASKPGTVGNSPLHF.